At least ten counts were recorded for the clone carrying this T cell receptor (beta chain). Antigen: not known. CD8+CD57+ cell expansion had been shown by flow cytometry in patients chosen for sequencing. The blood sampling took place in patients who had so far received no therapy. The CDR3 contains 14 residues. Germline CDR1 SGHTA, CDR2 FQGNSA. V dropped 1 base and J dropped 6 bases, with 12 bases sitting between them. The entry originates in a study of CD8+CD57+ T cells in acquired aplastic anemia. Study context: The mean DNA yield obtained from sorted CD4+ and CD8+ cells came to around 3 ug. Study observations and caveats: Almost 30 sequences, all CD8+ CDR3, were shared between patients and controls. For CD8+ Simpson's diversity, patients and controls showed no significant difference.

Profiling of TCR beta VDJ combinations and CDR3 sequences used genomic DNA as template. TCRdb re-derived calls from the reads in MiXCR, one entry per CDR3 protein. The repertoire has more than 150,000 distinct CDR3 sequences, roughly half of them found once; the top ten carry about 8.8%. The gene calls are TRBV7-2 and TRBJ1-1, with D perhaps TRBD1 (5 bases). This TCR was recovered from a human donor with aplastic anemia. Specimen: sorted CD4+, CD8+, or CD8+CD57+ T cells (not recorded which) from PBMCs. CDR3: CASSLVGWTPEAFF. CDR3 sequence (DNA): TGTGCCAGCAGCTTAGTAGGATGGACACCTGAAGCTTTCTTT.